This T cell receptor beta chain was recorded in a study of blood T cell repertoires in COVID-19. Per the authors' pipeline: Reference gene primer amplification yielded estimated nucleated cell counts. Here immunoSEQ multiplex PCR was the method, and the copy in TCRdb shows in-frame clones only, minus some. V and J calls and clone size are as listed in that table; D and trimming were resolved from the DNA. This sample has nearly 400,000 clones, with 89% found just once. Clinical histories supplied by participants themselves formed the basis of cohort assignment. Cohort 3 recovery required two negative PCRs, clearance, or symptom resolution. This sequence was found in a woman in her twenties or thirties who had recovered from COVID-19. What was sequenced was PBMCs or T cells enriched from blood (not recorded which).

CDR3 sequence reads: CASSLLQGAYYEQYF. As DNA, the CDR3 is TGTGCCAGCAGCCTATTACAGGGGGCCTACTACGAGCAGTACTTC. The chain couples TRBV25-1 to TRBJ2-7, with 9 nucleotides matching TRBD1. From germline, CDR1 is MGHDK and CDR2 SYGVNS. Unmatched junction bases numbered 9, after V lost 6 bases and J lost 3 bases. This CDR3 spans 15 amino acids.